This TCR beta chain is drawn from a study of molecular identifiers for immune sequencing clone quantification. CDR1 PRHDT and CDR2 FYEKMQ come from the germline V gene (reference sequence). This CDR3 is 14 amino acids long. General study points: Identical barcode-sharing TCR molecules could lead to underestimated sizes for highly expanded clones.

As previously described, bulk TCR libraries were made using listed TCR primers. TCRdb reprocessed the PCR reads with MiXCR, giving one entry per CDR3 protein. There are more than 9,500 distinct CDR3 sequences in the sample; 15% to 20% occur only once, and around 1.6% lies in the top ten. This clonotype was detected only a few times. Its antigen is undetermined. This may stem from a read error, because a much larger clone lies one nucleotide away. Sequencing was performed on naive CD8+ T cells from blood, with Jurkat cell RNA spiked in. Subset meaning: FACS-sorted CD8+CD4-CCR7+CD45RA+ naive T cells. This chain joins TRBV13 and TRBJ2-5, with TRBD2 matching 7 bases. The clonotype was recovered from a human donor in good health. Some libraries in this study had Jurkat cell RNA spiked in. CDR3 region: CATAGVPRGETQDF. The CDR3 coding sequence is TGTGCCACCGCGGGAGTCCCGAGGGGAGAGACCCAGGACTTC.